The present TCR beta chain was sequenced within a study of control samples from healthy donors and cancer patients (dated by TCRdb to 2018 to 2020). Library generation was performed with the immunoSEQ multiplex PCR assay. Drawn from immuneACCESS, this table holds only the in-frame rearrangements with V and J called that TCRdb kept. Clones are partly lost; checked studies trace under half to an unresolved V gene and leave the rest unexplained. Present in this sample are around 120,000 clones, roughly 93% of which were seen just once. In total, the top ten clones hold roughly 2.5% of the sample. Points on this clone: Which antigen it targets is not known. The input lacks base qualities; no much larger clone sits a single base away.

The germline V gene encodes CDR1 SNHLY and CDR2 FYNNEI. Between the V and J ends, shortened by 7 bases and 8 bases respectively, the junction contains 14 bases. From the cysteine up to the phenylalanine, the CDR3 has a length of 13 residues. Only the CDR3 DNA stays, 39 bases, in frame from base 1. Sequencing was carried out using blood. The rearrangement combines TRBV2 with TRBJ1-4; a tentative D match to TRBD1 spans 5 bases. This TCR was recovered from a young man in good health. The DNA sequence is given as TGTGCCAGCACCCGAAGGGACGGCGAAAAACTGTTTTTT. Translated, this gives CASTRRDGEKLFF. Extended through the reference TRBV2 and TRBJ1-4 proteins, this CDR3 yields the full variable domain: EPEVTQTPSHQVTQMGQEVILRCVPISNHLYFYWYRQILGQKVEFLVSFYNNEISEKSEIFDDQFSVERPDGSNFTLKIRSTKLEDSAMYFCASTRRDGEKLFFGSGTQLSVL.